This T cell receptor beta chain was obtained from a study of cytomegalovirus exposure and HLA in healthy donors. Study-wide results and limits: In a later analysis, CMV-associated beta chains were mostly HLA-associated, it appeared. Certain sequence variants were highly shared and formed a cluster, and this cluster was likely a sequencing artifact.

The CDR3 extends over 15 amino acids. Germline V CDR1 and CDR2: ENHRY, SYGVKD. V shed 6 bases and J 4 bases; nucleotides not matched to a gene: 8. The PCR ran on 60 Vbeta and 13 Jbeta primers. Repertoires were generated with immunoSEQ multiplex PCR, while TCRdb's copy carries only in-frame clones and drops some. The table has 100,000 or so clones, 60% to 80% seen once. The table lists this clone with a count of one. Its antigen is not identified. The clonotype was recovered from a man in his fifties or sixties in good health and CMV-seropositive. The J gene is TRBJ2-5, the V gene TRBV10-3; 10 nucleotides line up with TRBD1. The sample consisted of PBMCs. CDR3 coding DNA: TGTGCCATCAGCCCCCGGGACAGGGGTGGAGAGACCCAGTACTTC. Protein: CAISPRDRGGETQYF.